The 18 T cell receptor beta chains reported below all come from one sample, sequenced in a study of human T cells and chemical hapten exposure. Time point meaning: patch test 2, 6 weeks after DPC sensitization. Indicated treatment: therapeutic diphenylcyclopropenone sensitization with weekly scalp DPC. TCRdb used MiXCR to reprocess the RACE reads, holding one entry per CDR3 protein. The sample includes approximately 85,000 distinct CDR3 sequences, more than 8.5% of them seen just once. Sequenced here: whole blood, sampled in connection with sensitization to the hapten diphenylcyclopropenone (DPC). These receptors were obtained from a woman in her thirties with alopecia areata. Some clones in this sample may be carry-over from other donors' samples.

This clonotype showed up many times. The chain has TRBV5-1 and TRBJ1-5; possibly TRBD1 for D (5 bases). Germline V gene sequence: CDR1 SGHRS, CDR2 YFSETQ. The CDR3 spans 15 residues. V was clipped by 4 bases and J by 0 bases, with 11 bases between them. The CDR3 DNA sequence: TGCGCCAGCAGCGCGGGACTATATAGCAATCAGCCCCAGCATTTT. It specifies CASSAGLYSNQPQHF.

This clonotype was counted at least ten times. J is TRBJ2-1 and V is TRBV29-1, with 9 positions matching TRBD1. V trimming: 8 bases; J trimming: 9 bases; junction bases outside the gene matches: 8. The V gene's germline CDR1 is SQVTM and CDR2 ANQGSEA. The CDR3 runs to 12 residues. CDR3 DNA: TGCAGCTCAGGACAGGGGCTAGGTGAGCAGTTCTTC. Translation gives CSSGQGLGEQFF.

This clonotype was seen ten or more times. The chain joins TRBV6-5 to TRBJ2-2; 11 bases agree with TRBD2. The CDR3 is 15 residues long. V shed 6 bases and J 10 bases; nucleotides not matched to a gene: 10. Germline values: CDR1 MNHEY, CDR2 SVGAGI. The CDR3 here is CASSHGSGRAEELFF. In DNA form, the CDR3 reads TGTGCCAGCAGCCACGGTAGCGGGAGGGCCGAGGAGCTGTTTTTT.

This clonotype has a count of ten or more. The V call is TRBV6-5, the J call TRBJ1-1, with no clear D. The CDR3 is 11 amino acids. V was cut by 7 bases and J by 7 bases, with 10 bases left in between. From germline, CDR1 is MNHEY and CDR2 SVGAGI. CDR3 DNA sequence: TGTGCCAGCAATCGAGGGTTTGAAGCTTTCTTT. This codes for CASNRGFEAFF.

The genes are TRBV25-1 and TRBJ2-3, with 8 bases matching TRBD2. This CDR3 has 16 residues. V lost 3 bases to trimming and J lost 0 bases; unmatched junction nucleotides: 5. In germline, CDR1 is MGHDK, CDR2 SYGVNS. CDR3 protein: CASSEGVAGSTDTQYF. CDR3 coding DNA: TGTGCCAGCAGTGAGGGAGTAGCGGGGAGCACAGATACGCAGTATTTT.

This clonotype was found a few times. The chain recombines TRBV27 with TRBJ2-7, with TRBD1 matching 10 bases. Germline CDR1 reads MNHEY; CDR2 reads SMNVEV (reference sequence). This CDR3 is 14 amino acids long. V shed 5 bases and J 6 bases; nucleotides not matched to a gene: 7. The CDR3 DNA reads as TGTGCCAGCAGTCCCGGGGACAGGGGCCCCGAGCAGTACTTC. Encoded protein: CASSPGDRGPEQYF.

This clonotype was seen only a few times. This chain connects TRBV7-3 to TRBJ1-1; TRBD1 is a possible D gene (5 bases). The germline V gene has CDR1 SGHTA and CDR2 FQGTGA. This CDR3 has 13 amino acids. V dropped 11 bases and J dropped 0 bases, with 13 bases sitting between them. The chain's CDR3 is CASGTGMNTEAFF. Written as DNA, the CDR3 is TGTGCCTCGGGGACTGGGATGAACACTGAAGCTTTCTTT.

The V and J genes are TRBV5-5 and TRBJ1-6; 7 nucleotides line up with TRBD1. This CDR3 has 16 residues. The junction had 9 bases not matched to a gene; V was cut back by 5 bases and J by 4 bases. In germline, CDR1 is SGHKS, CDR2 YYEKEE (reference sequence). CDR3 residues: CASSGIGGQYNSPLHF. The CDR3 region has the DNA TGTGCCAGCAGTGGAATCGGGGGACAGTATAATTCACCCCTCCACTTT.

This clonotype was seen at least ten times. V gene TRBV20-1 combines with J gene TRBJ2-5; 9 positions agree with TRBD2. J gave up 1 base and V 0 bases, and 6 bases lay outside the gene matches. Germline assignment: CDR1 DFQATT and CDR2 SNEGSKA (reference sequence). The CDR3 spans 16 residues. The CDR3 protein is CSARELAGDLQETQYF. In DNA form, the CDR3 reads TGCAGTGCTAGAGAGTTAGCGGGGGACCTCCAAGAGACCCAGTACTTC.

This clonotype appeared many times. This chain uses TRBV28 with TRBJ1-4; D may be TRBD1 (5 bases). The CDR3 runs 17 residues. Germline CDR1 MDHEN, CDR2 SYDVKM. V was clipped by 2 bases and J by 0 bases, with 13 bases between them. The CDR3 nucleotides read TGTGCCAGCAGTTTAATAACAGGATCTGCAACTAATGAAAAACTGTTTTTT. Its protein product is CASSLITGSATNEKLFF. The whole variable domain, filled in from reference TRBV28 and TRBJ1-4, reads DVKVTQSSRYLVKRTGEKVFLECVQDMDHENMFWYRQDPGLGLRLIYFSYDVKMKEKGDIPEGYSVSREKKERFSLILESASTNQTSMYLCASSLITGSATNEKLFFGSGTQLSVL.

V and J are TRBV7-2 and TRBJ2-2; D is possibly TRBD2 (6 bases). V dropped 2 bases and J dropped 3 bases, with 10 bases sitting between them. The CDR3 length is 15 residues. Germline V lookup: CDR1 SGHTA, CDR2 FQGNSA. CDR3 sequence: CASSLNAGYTGELFF. DNA of the CDR3: TGTGCCAGCAGCTTAAATGCGGGATACACCGGGGAGCTGTTTTTT.

This clonotype was counted only a few times. This sequence joins TRBV6-5 and TRBJ1-4; maybe TRBD1 (6 bases). V lost 6 bases, J lost 14 bases, and 25 bases lay in between. The CDR3 extends over 15 amino acids. Germline CDR1 and CDR2: MNHEY and SVGAGI. Written as DNA, the CDR3 is TGTGCCAGCAGCAGATCCCGGGACATCCCGATAAGCCTGTTTTTT. Its translation: CASSRSRDIPISLFF.

This clonotype was seen more than once but under ten times. The V gene is TRBV10-1, the J gene TRBJ2-5, with unresolved D. The CDR3 has 12 amino acids. The germline V gene has CDR1 WNHNN and CDR2 SYGVQD (reference sequence). Trimming stripped 7 bases from V and 5 bases from J, with 11 bases between. The CDR3 sequence is CASTGIGETQYF. CDR3 nucleotides: TGCGCCAGCACCGGAATCGGGGAGACCCAGTACTTC.

This clonotype was seen many times. The V and J genes are TRBV20-1 and TRBJ2-1; weak D call: TRBD2 (5 bases). The V gene's germline CDR1 is DFQATT and CDR2 SNEGSKA (reference sequence). This CDR3 has 13 residues. The V gene lost 1 base and the J gene lost 8 bases, with 12 bases spanning the gap. DNA of the CDR3: TGCAGTGCTAGAGCGGGATTTGTTGATGAGCAGTTCTTC. Translating it yields CSARAGFVDEQFF.

This clonotype has ten or more counts. The chain is built from TRBV6-5 and TRBJ1-2, with no clear D. V gave up 0 bases and J gave up 14 bases, with 16 bases separating them. The CDR3 contains 13 residues. Per germline, CDR1 MNHEY and CDR2 SVGAGI. CDR3 residues: CASSYSKEAGGTF. CDR3 in DNA: TGTGCCAGCAGTTACTCGAAGGAGGCCGGAGGGACCTTC.

This clonotype was seen ten or more times. The rearrangement uses TRBV3-1 and TRBJ1-4; D call uncertain. This CDR3 is 14 amino acids long. V was shortened by 4 bases and J by 5 bases, with 11 bases between the two germline ends. Germline V gives CDR1 LGHDT, CDR2 YNNKEL (reference sequence). The CDR3, as DNA: TGTGCCAGCAGCCGCGCTGGGCAGAATGAAAAACTGTTTTTT. Translation gives CASSRAGQNEKLFF.

Only a few counts were recorded for this clonotype. The CDR3: CASSREGETEAFF. The CDR3 DNA is TGTGCCAGCAGCCGAGAGGGGGAGACTGAAGCTTTCTTT. The V and J genes are TRBV7-9 and TRBJ1-1; weak D call: TRBD1 (6 bases). Deletions cut 5 bases from V and 5 bases from J, with 12 bases between. In germline, CDR1 is SEHNR, CDR2 FQNEAQ (reference sequence). The CDR3 consists of 13 residues.

The CDR3 DNA reads as TGTGCCAGCAGTTTAGCAGGGGAGACTGAAGCTTTCTTT. Encoded protein: CASSLAGETEAFF. This chain joins TRBV28 and TRBJ1-1, with a possible D match to TRBD1 (6 bases). Germline assignment: CDR1 MDHEN and CDR2 SYDVKM. V dropped 2 bases and J dropped 5 bases, with 9 bases sitting between them. This CDR3 has 13 amino acids.